This T cell receptor beta chain was observed in a study of CD8 T cells in acute hepatitis C reinfection. Study-wide context: CD8+ T cells specific for HCV NS3-1073 were sequenced.

Assay: immunoSEQ multiplex PCR; the TCRdb copy retains only in-frame clones and omits some. The sample carries around 36,000 clones, approximately 85% recorded once. This clone was counted between two and nine times. Its antigen is unidentified. Study results and limitations: Diversity was high, without significant differences between resolver and chronic groups. TRBV04 and TRBV06 were preferentially used in all groups, not explained by naive pool overrepresentation. Only TCRbeta was bulk sequenced, so alphabeta pairing is unknown.

The time point was: naive CD8 control sorted from an acute-time-point sample. V lost 6 bases and J 5 bases, leaving 14 bases between the germline ends. Germline CDR1 and CDR2: SGHNT and YYREEE (reference sequence). The CDR3 covers 13 residues. The sequence derives from a woman aged 18-30 years who spontaneously cleared hepatitis C infection. The specimen sequenced was naive CD8+ T cells from PBMCs. The rearrangement links TRBV5-4 to TRBJ1-1; D gene uncertain. CDR3 sequence: CASTFALGTEAFF. CDR3 nucleotide sequence: TGTGCCAGCACCTTCGCCTTAGGGACTGAAGCTTTCTTT.